A selection of T cell receptor beta chains follows, all from one sample in a study of CD8+ T cells in alopecia areata. The data were produced by immunoSEQ multiplex PCR, yet TCRdb's version contains in-frame clones alone and is incomplete. The sample yields some 180,000 clones, approximately 55% seen once. Sequences were derived from CD8+ T cells sorted from blood, sampled at week 24, from a patient treated with tofacitinib. The source is a human donor with alopecia areata. Each CDR3 is given with its conserved first and last residue. A D gene is named only where the DNA matches it firmly. For some rows the clone size is stated as once, few or many, or as a class when expanded; others skip it.

V gene	D gene	J gene	clone size	CDR3 DNA	CDR3 protein
TRBV5-1	TRBD1	TRBJ2-7	.	TGCGCCAGCAGCCCAAAGCCCGGGACAGGTAGCAACGAGCAGTACTTC	CASSPKPGTGSNEQYF
TRBV10-2	.	TRBJ1-5	.	TGCGCCAGCAGTCCTTATAGCAATCAGCCCCAGCATTTT	CASSPYSNQPQHF
TRBV4-3	.	TRBJ2-7	.	TGCGCCAGCAGCCAAGCCGTGGGAGCCTACGAGCAGTACTTC	CASSQAVGAYEQYF
TRBV13	TRBD1	TRBJ2-5	.	TGTGCCAGCAGTACAGGGGCACGGGAGACCCAGTACTTC	CASSTGARETQYF
TRBV29-1	.	TRBJ1-2	.	TGCAGCGTTGTAGACCCGGGTCTTAGTAACGGCTACACCTTC	CSVVDPGLSNGYTF
TRBV14	TRBD1	TRBJ1-2	.	TGTGCCAGCAGCCAAGCCGGGACAGGTTATGGCTACACCTTC	CASSQAGTGYGYTF
TRBV7-2	.	TRBJ2-5	.	TGTGCCAGCAGCCCAGGCGCCGGCGGCACCCAAGAGACCCAGTACTTC	CASSPGAGGTQETQYF
TRBV27	.	TRBJ2-7	.	TGTGCCAGCAGTTTCCAACAGGGCACCTACGAGCAGTACTTC	CASSFQQGTYEQYF
TRBV5-1	.	TRBJ1-1	few	TGCGCCAGCTCGGAGGGGGACTACATGAACACTGAAGCTTTCTTT	CASSEGDYMNTEAFF
TRBV30	.	TRBJ1-1	.	TGTCCCCTGGGGGCATCCAGGGCCAGCAACACTGAAGCTTTCTTT	CPLGASRASNTEAFF
TRBV29-1	.	TRBJ2-2	few	TGCAGCGTTGAGCATACCGGGGAGCTGTTTTTT	CSVEHTGELFF
TRBV10-3	.	TRBJ1-5	few	TGCCCCGTGAGGGGGGCATGTCAGCCCCAGCATTTT	CPVRGACQPQHF
TRBV7-9	TRBD1	TRBJ1-6	few	TGTGCCAGCAGCTTAGTTCCAGGGGGGGACTCACCCCTCCACTTT	CASSLVPGGDSPLHF
TRBV9	.	TRBJ2-2	few	TGTGCCAGCAGCGTAGCTTCCGGGGAGCTGTTTTTT	CASSVASGELFF